The present TCR beta chain was sequenced within a study of blood T cell repertoires in COVID-19 (dated by TCRdb to about 2020). About the investigation overall: The collaborator samples originated in the United States, Italy and Spain and spanned the acute and convalescent phases of COVID-19. The material from the prospective study consisted of cDNA or gDNA derived from T cells, B-cell-depleted T cells, or PBMCs. Nearly every sample came with metadata listing a de-identified subject ID, COVID-19 status, age in years and sex. Samples came from the ongoing ImmuneRACE study (first 160 participants) plus 1,254 subjects from 6 global collaborators. Where available, HLA class I and class II types were obtained from metadata supplied by the sample provider rather than from assay-based typing. Deeply sampled blood TCRbeta repertoires from subjects exposed to, actively infected with, or recovered from COVID-19 were included in the dataset. A freely available public database, intended as a resource for researchers studying the immune response to SARS-CoV-2, is where the repertoires were released.

TCRbeta CDR3 regions were amplified from genomic DNA by means of the immunoSEQ Assay, a bias-controlled multiplex PCR. Concerning the study's data processing: The number of nucleated cells in each sample was estimated by amplification of reference gene primers within the assay. To quantify the absolute abundance of each unique TCRbeta CDR3 rearrangement, sequence reads were collapsed and filtered. For each sample, productive Simpson clonality was calculated by taking the square root of Simpson's diversity index across productive rearrangements. In its TCRdb copy, this immuneACCESS table keeps in-frame sequences only and misses some clones. Where compared with another copy, unresolved V genes explain less than half of these, and the others have no known cause. V, J and clone size reflect that table, while D and trimming were determined from the DNA. This sample is represented by approximately 50,000 clones; around 92% of them were singletons. Roughly 6% of the sample is in the top ten clones.

With respect to this clone: There is no known antigen for this receptor. Within one base of it there is no much larger clone, and no base qualities were kept.

What the work shows at the level of the full study, not this receptor alone: The amount of clinical and demographic metadata varied by source and participant and was provided uncurated.

The collaborating institutions used their own protocols to collect whole blood in K2EDTA tubes. For TCRbeta analysis, collaborators shipped samples as frozen whole blood, isolated PBMCs, or DNA extracted from either of those sample types. V gives up 0 bases and J gives up 3 bases, and the segment between their germline ends measures 11 bases. Sequences GTSNPN (CDR1) and SVGIG (CDR2) are obtained from the germline V gene (reference sequence). The CDR3 contains 14 residues, cysteine and phenylalanine counted. This entry keeps only the CDR3 DNA: 42 bases, framed from base 1. This TCR was sampled from a man in his forties or fifties with active COVID-19. The sequence joins TRBV30 to TRBJ1-1; no D segment can be confidently identified. The specimen sequenced was peripheral blood. The nucleotide sequence is given as TGTGCCTGGAGTGTTGGAGGTACTTACACTGAAGCTTTCTTT. This gives the protein CAWSVGGTYTEAFF.